Listed below are T cell receptor beta chains from one sample, sequenced in a study of shared clonotypes between healthy human individuals. Clones were sequenced by immunoSEQ multiplex PCR, and TCRdb holds only the in-frame ones, with some missing. The table lists roughly 700,000 clones, around 67% of them singletons, with over 1.5% in the top ten. Sequences were obtained from memory CD4+ T cells sorted from blood. The source of these receptors is a woman between 25 and 40 years old in good health. Both conserved end residues are part of each CDR3. The D gene is left open where the match is weak. Expanded clones get a size class; other rows say once, few or many, or leave the size out.

J gene: TRBJ2-1
V gene: TRBV29-1
clone size: .
D gene: TRBD2
CDR3 DNA: TGCAGCGTTGAAGAAGGGCGGGAGAGGGGCAATGAGCAGTTCTTC
CDR3 protein: CSVEEGRERGNEQFF

J gene: TRBJ2-5
V gene: TRBV19
clone size: .
D gene: .
CDR3 DNA: TGTGCCAGTAGTATCTCGAGAGGCGCAGGTGATGAGACCCAGTACTTC
CDR3 protein: CASSISRGAGDETQYF

J gene: TRBJ2-7
V gene: TRBV28
clone size: .
D gene: .
CDR3 DNA: TGTGCCAGCAGTTTACGGACACACGAGCAGTACTTC
CDR3 protein: CASSLRTHEQYF

J gene: TRBJ2-1
V gene: TRBV11-3
clone size: many
D gene: TRBD2
CDR3 DNA: TGTGCCAGCAGCTTATCCGGGACTAGCTTCTCCAATGAGCAGTTCTTC
CDR3 protein: CASSLSGTSFSNEQFF

J gene: TRBJ1-2
V gene: TRBV6-1
clone size: .
D gene: .
CDR3 DNA: TGTGCCAGCAGTGAATCACGGAGCTTTGGCTACACCTTC
CDR3 protein: CASSESRSFGYTF

J gene: TRBJ2-3
V gene: TRBV25-1
clone size: few
D gene: .
CDR3 DNA: TGTGCCAGCAGTGAAAAGGTACTAGGGGTCACAGATACGCAGTATTTT
CDR3 protein: CASSEKVLGVTDTQYF

J gene: TRBJ2-7
V gene: TRBV18
clone size: .
D gene: .
CDR3 DNA: TGTGCCAGCTCACCAATACAGGGAGGCGAGCAGTACTTC
CDR3 protein: CASSPIQGGEQYF

J gene: TRBJ2-1
V gene: TRBV7-9
clone size: once
D gene: .
CDR3 DNA: TGTGCCAGCAGCTTTGTCACGGGAGCCCCCCACAATGAGCAGTTCTTC
CDR3 protein: CASSFVTGAPHNEQFF

J gene: TRBJ1-3
V gene: TRBV16
clone size: .
D gene: .
CDR3 DNA: TGTGCCAGCAGCCAATCTTCGTTCTCTGGAAACACCATATATTTT
CDR3 protein: CASSQSSFSGNTIYF

J gene: TRBJ2-1
V gene: TRBV28
clone size: .
D gene: .
CDR3 DNA: TGTGCCAGCAGTTTAGCCAGGTTCCCTTACAATGAGCAGTTCTTC
CDR3 protein: CASSLARFPYNEQFF

J gene: TRBJ2-7
V gene: TRBV7-8
clone size: .
D gene: .
CDR3 DNA: TGTGCCAGCAGCCCCGCCGTAGGGGAGCAGTACTTC
CDR3 protein: CASSPAVGEQYF

J gene: TRBJ1-2
V gene: TRBV30
clone size: .
D gene: .
CDR3 DNA: TGTGCCTGGAGTGTACCCGACAGCAAGGGGAGGAATGGCTACACCTTC
CDR3 protein: CAWSVPDSKGRNGYTF

J gene: TRBJ2-3
V gene: TRBV7-2
clone size: .
D gene: .
CDR3 DNA: TGTGCCAGCAGCTTAGGAGGGAAGCAAACAGATACGCAGTATTTT
CDR3 protein: CASSLGGKQTDTQYF

J gene: TRBJ1-4
V gene: TRBV2
clone size: few
D gene: .
CDR3 DNA: TGTGCCAGCAGTGAAGCGCTTTTGGGAACAGAAAAACTGTTTTTT
CDR3 protein: CASSEALLGTEKLFF

J gene: TRBJ1-2
V gene: TRBV29-1
clone size: once
D gene: TRBD1
CDR3 DNA: TGCAGCGTTGTGACAGGGCTGAACTATGGCTACACCTTC
CDR3 protein: CSVVTGLNYGYTF

J gene: TRBJ1-2
V gene: TRBV2
clone size: .
D gene: .
CDR3 DNA: TGTGCCAGCCCGAGGTTCCGCGGCTACACCTTC
CDR3 protein: CASPRFRGYTF

J gene: TRBJ2-1
V gene: TRBV7-8
clone size: .
D gene: TRBD1
CDR3 DNA: TGTGCCAGCAGCTTAGTAGGGGGCGGAACACCAAATGAGCAGTTCTTC
CDR3 protein: CASSLVGGGTPNEQFF

J gene: TRBJ2-2
V gene: TRBV4-1
clone size: .
D gene: TRBD2
CDR3 DNA: TGCGCCAGCAGCCATCCCCCCGGGAGGGCCGTCGACATGGGCACCGGGGAGCTGTTTTTT
CDR3 protein: CASSHPPGRAVDMGTGELFF

J gene: TRBJ1-2
V gene: TRBV27
clone size: .
D gene: .
CDR3 DNA: TGTGCCAGCAGCACCCACTGGGACTATGGCTACACCTTC
CDR3 protein: CASSTHWDYGYTF

J gene: TRBJ2-3
V gene: TRBV6-6
clone size: .
D gene: .
CDR3 DNA: TGTGCCAGCAGCCGCGGACAGTTCCCAGATACGCAGTATTTT
CDR3 protein: CASSRGQFPDTQYF

J gene: TRBJ2-7
V gene: TRBV5-1
clone size: .
D gene: .
CDR3 DNA: TGCGCCAGCAGCTTGGGGACAGCCGGGTTGGAGCAGTACTTC
CDR3 protein: CASSLGTAGLEQYF

J gene: TRBJ2-1
V gene: TRBV5-1
clone size: .
D gene: TRBD2
CDR3 DNA: TGCGCCAGCAGCTTCTCGACTAGCGGGAAATACAATGAGCAGTTCTTC
CDR3 protein: CASSFSTSGKYNEQFF

J gene: TRBJ1-1
V gene: TRBV7-2
clone size: .
D gene: .
CDR3 DNA: TGTGCCAGCAGCTTAGCGCCCCAGGGAGGCACTGAAGCTTTCTTT
CDR3 protein: CASSLAPQGGTEAFF

J gene: TRBJ1-5
V gene: TRBV27
clone size: once
D gene: .
CDR3 DNA: TGTGCCAGCAGGGGAGGTCTAGGGCAGCCCCAGCATTTT
CDR3 protein: CASRGGLGQPQHF

J gene: TRBJ2-3
V gene: TRBV6-5
clone size: .
D gene: .
CDR3 DNA: TGTGCCAGCAGTACCTCGGAGGATACGCAGTATTTT
CDR3 protein: CASSTSEDTQYF

J gene: TRBJ1-1
V gene: TRBV18
clone size: few
D gene: TRBD1
CDR3 DNA: TGTGCCAGCTCACCACTTGGGACAGAGACTGAAGCTTTCTTT
CDR3 protein: CASSPLGTETEAFF

J gene: TRBJ2-5
V gene: TRBV6-6
clone size: .
D gene: TRBD2
CDR3 DNA: TGTGCCAGCAGTTCCCAGGGACTAGCGGGAGCCCACTTC
CDR3 protein: CASSSQGLAGAHF

J gene: TRBJ2-3
V gene: TRBV6-4
clone size: .
D gene: .
CDR3 DNA: TGTGCCAGCAGTGAGATGGAAGGGGCAGATACGCAGTATTTT
CDR3 protein: CASSEMEGADTQYF

J gene: TRBJ1-2
V gene: TRBV2
clone size: once
D gene: TRBD1
CDR3 DNA: TGTGCCAGCAAGCCCATTGGGACAGGGGCTGGCTACACCTTC
CDR3 protein: CASKPIGTGAGYTF

J gene: TRBJ2-3
V gene: TRBV5-1
clone size: many
D gene: .
CDR3 DNA: TGCGCCAGCAGCCCATTCGGCAGGGCTACAGATACGCAGTATTTT
CDR3 protein: CASSPFGRATDTQYF

J gene: TRBJ1-1
V gene: TRBV5-1
clone size: .
D gene: .
CDR3 DNA: TGCGCCAGCAGCTGGGGGGACGGGGACACTGAAGCTTTCTTT
CDR3 protein: CASSWGDGDTEAFF

J gene: TRBJ2-3
V gene: TRBV28
clone size: .
D gene: .
CDR3 DNA: TGTGCCAGCAGTCAAAGTGGCGGGCCCCTGGGAGATACGCAGTATTTT
CDR3 protein: CASSQSGGPLGDTQYF

J gene: TRBJ2-1
V gene: TRBV10-3
clone size: .
D gene: .
CDR3 DNA: TGTGCCATCAAAAAACCGGGATCCGACAAAAATTACAATGAGCAGTTCTTC
CDR3 protein: CAIKKPGSDKNYNEQFF

J gene: TRBJ2-3
V gene: TRBV7-9
clone size: once
D gene: TRBD1
CDR3 DNA: TGTGCCAGCAGTTTCGGACAGGGAGGCACAGATACGCAGTATTTT
CDR3 protein: CASSFGQGGTDTQYF

J gene: TRBJ2-3
V gene: TRBV5-1
clone size: .
D gene: TRBD1
CDR3 DNA: TGCGCCAGCAGGATGACAGGGCTCACAGATACGCAGTATTTT
CDR3 protein: CASRMTGLTDTQYF

J gene: TRBJ1-5
V gene: TRBV7-7
clone size: few
D gene: .
CDR3 DNA: TGTGCCAGCAGCTTAGACAGTAACCAGCCCCAGCATTTT
CDR3 protein: CASSLDSNQPQHF

J gene: TRBJ2-7
V gene: TRBV28
clone size: few
D gene: TRBD1
CDR3 DNA: TGTGCCAGCGGGACAGGGATCTACGAGCAGTACTTC
CDR3 protein: CASGTGIYEQYF

J gene: TRBJ1-2
V gene: TRBV4-2
clone size: .
D gene: TRBD1
CDR3 DNA: TGTGCCAGCAGCCGACCGGGACAGAGGAACTATGGCTACACCTTC
CDR3 protein: CASSRPGQRNYGYTF

J gene: TRBJ2-1
V gene: TRBV19
clone size: .
D gene: .
CDR3 DNA: TGTGCCAGTAGCGAAACTAGGTCGAGCTACAATGAGCAGTTCTTC
CDR3 protein: CASSETRSSYNEQFF

J gene: TRBJ2-3
V gene: TRBV7-3
clone size: .
D gene: TRBD1
CDR3 DNA: TGTGCCAGCAGCTTAACATTCACAGGGGGAACAGATACGCAGTATTTT
CDR3 protein: CASSLTFTGGTDTQYF

J gene: TRBJ2-3
V gene: TRBV10-3
clone size: .
D gene: .
CDR3 DNA: TGTGCCATCCAAGAGGCAGATACGCAGTATTTT
CDR3 protein: CAIQEADTQYF

J gene: TRBJ1-5
V gene: TRBV18
clone size: .
D gene: .
CDR3 DNA: TGTGCCAGCTCACCGACGAACGATCAGCCCCAGCATTTT
CDR3 protein: CASSPTNDQPQHF

J gene: TRBJ1-2
V gene: TRBV6-6
clone size: .
D gene: .
CDR3 DNA: TGTGCCAGCAACCCACGAGGGGGGCAAGGCTACACCTTC
CDR3 protein: CASNPRGGQGYTF

J gene: TRBJ2-2
V gene: TRBV7-2
clone size: .
D gene: .
CDR3 DNA: TGTGCCAGCAGCCCATACATATCCGGGGAGCTGTTTTTT
CDR3 protein: CASSPYISGELFF

J gene: TRBJ2-5
V gene: TRBV21-1
clone size: .
D gene: .
CDR3 DNA: TGTGCCAGCAGCAAAACCGGGACAGCCAGAGAGACCCAGTACTTC
CDR3 protein: CASSKTGTARETQYF

J gene: TRBJ2-7
V gene: TRBV28
clone size: .
D gene: TRBD2
CDR3 DNA: TGTGCCAGCAGTTCTCCGGGACTACCCTACGAGCAGTACTTC
CDR3 protein: CASSSPGLPYEQYF

J gene: TRBJ2-6
V gene: TRBV6-1
clone size: .
D gene: TRBD1
CDR3 DNA: TGTGCCAGCAGTGTAGACAGGGGTGGCTCTGGGGCCAACGTCCTGACTTTC
CDR3 protein: CASSVDRGGSGANVLTF

J gene: TRBJ2-3
V gene: TRBV28
clone size: .
D gene: TRBD2
CDR3 DNA: TGTGCCAGCAGCTTCGGGGGGAACGCAGATACGCAGTATTTT
CDR3 protein: CASSFGGNADTQYF

J gene: TRBJ1-3
V gene: TRBV29-1
clone size: .
D gene: .
CDR3 DNA: TGCAGCGCGCTACCCCCCTACAGCTCTGGAAACACCATATATTTT
CDR3 protein: CSALPPYSSGNTIYF

J gene: TRBJ2-7
V gene: TRBV4-1
clone size: .
D gene: .
CDR3 DNA: TGTGCCAGCAGCCAAGAATTCAGGTACGAGCAGTACTTC
CDR3 protein: CASSQEFRYEQYF

J gene: TRBJ2-3
V gene: TRBV6-4
clone size: few
D gene: .
CDR3 DNA: TGTGCCAGCAGCAGCGGGAGCACAGATACGCAGTATTTT
CDR3 protein: CASSSGSTDTQYF

J gene: TRBJ2-3
V gene: TRBV10-1
clone size: .
D gene: .
CDR3 DNA: TGCGCCAGCAGTGAGTCGAAGCTCAGGGGTGATGCAGATACGCAGTATTTT
CDR3 protein: CASSESKLRGDADTQYF

J gene: TRBJ2-1
V gene: TRBV11-2
clone size: once
D gene: .
CDR3 DNA: TGTGCCAGCAGCTTAGCCGAGGGTGACAATGAGCAGTTCTTC
CDR3 protein: CASSLAEGDNEQFF